This T cell receptor beta chain was captured by sequencing in a study of glioma-infiltrating T cells after dendritic cell vaccination (dated by TCRdb to 2016 to 2017). At the level of the whole study: A cohort of about 15 glioblastoma patients from Phase I and II dendritic cell vaccination trials was included, of whom 9 were newly diagnosed and 6 had recurrent disease. Between 2003 and 2012, patients were given autologous tumor lysate-pulsed dendritic cell vaccination. TCR sequencing metrics, including TIL content and tumor-blood repertoire overlap, were correlated with survival after dendritic cell vaccination. In glioblastoma patients vaccinated with dendritic cells, deep sequencing of TCR beta CDR3 regions served to measure tumor-infiltrating lymphocyte content and to compare repertoires between tumor and blood. Patients received three intradermal dendritic cell vaccine injections at biweekly intervals in the arm below the axilla. The vaccine was prepared from monocyte-derived dendritic cells that were cultured for more than six days with IL-4 and GM-CSF and then pulsed overnight with autologous tumor lysate. What the research found in general, with its limitations: The cohort was small and heterogeneous, few patients had complete blood and tumor sets, and even fewer had initial-recurrent tumor pairs. The response model built on TCR overlap across three groups was characterized as speculative, with prospective validation still needed. After dendritic cell vaccination, a higher estimated pretreatment TIL content predicted longer time to progression and longer overall survival. No direct relationship between TCR clonality and survival was found, suggesting that a diverse polyclonal response may matter.

The CDR3 numbers 14 residues from cysteine through phenylalanine. Just CDR3 DNA is preserved here, 42 bases in frame from base 1. V gives up 4 bases and J gives up 4 bases, and the segment between their germline ends measures 12 bases. Reading the germline V gene gives CDR1 SGHTS and CDR2 YDEGEE. Patients were selected on the basis of adequate residual fresh-frozen tumor tissue and more than two years of available survival data. Molecular status otherwise varied across the glioblastoma patients, but none of them carried an isocitrate dehydrogenase mutation. PBMC were collected before vaccination, two weeks after the third vaccination, and at tumor progression when it occurred. The Qiagen DNeasy Blood extraction Kit was used to extract genomic DNA. Points on this clone: Its antigen remains undetermined. Nothing much larger sits one base from this clone, and base qualities are not available.

TCRB CDR3 regions were amplified from roughly 1.8 ug genomic DNA, or all available DNA if less, using the immunoSEQ assay. For multiplex PCR, 60 forward primers for TCR V beta segments and 13 reverse primers for J beta segments were used. To estimate reads per starting template, synthetic control templates were spiked into each sample at limiting dilution. The Illumina HiSeq System generated sequencing reads of 87 bp. On the study's bioinformatics: PCR and sequencing errors were removed by a nearest neighbor algorithm that merged closely related sequences. TCR overlap was defined as the percentage of unique tumor TCR beta sequences that were also present in the same patient's peripheral blood. What TCRdb holds here is the immuneACCESS table cut down to in-frame rearrangements. Part of the clones is not present; checked against another copy, under half of the missing clones reflect an unresolved V gene, and the others are unexplained. V and J calls plus clone size are reproduced from that table; the DNA served to infer D and trimming. This sample comprises about 64,000 clones, 82% of them detected only once. The ten biggest clones cover under 10% of the sample.

This clonotype originated in a human donor with glioblastoma. Sequenced here: blood, sampled before dendritic cell vaccination. The rearranged chain carries TRBV5-8 and TRBJ1-5; TRBD1 is a weak D gene call, 5 bases matching. The bases are TGTGCCAGCAGCCTTTCTCGGGGGAATCAGCCCCAGCATTTT. Protein translation: CASSLSRGNQPQHF.